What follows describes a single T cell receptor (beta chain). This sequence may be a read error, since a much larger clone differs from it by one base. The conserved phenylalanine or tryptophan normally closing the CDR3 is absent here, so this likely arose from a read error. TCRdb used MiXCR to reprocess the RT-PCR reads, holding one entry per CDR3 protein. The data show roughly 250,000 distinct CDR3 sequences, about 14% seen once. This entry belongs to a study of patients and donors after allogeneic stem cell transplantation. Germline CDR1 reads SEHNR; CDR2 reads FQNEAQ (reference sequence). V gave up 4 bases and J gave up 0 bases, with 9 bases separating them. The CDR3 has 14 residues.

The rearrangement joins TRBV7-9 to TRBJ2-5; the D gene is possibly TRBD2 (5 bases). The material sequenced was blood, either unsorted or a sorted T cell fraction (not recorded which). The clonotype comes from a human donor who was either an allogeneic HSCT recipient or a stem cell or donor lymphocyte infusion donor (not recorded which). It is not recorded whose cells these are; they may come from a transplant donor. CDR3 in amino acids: CASSSWTDQETQYL. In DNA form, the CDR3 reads TGTGCCAGCAGCTCGTGGACTGACCAAGAGACCCAGTACCTC.